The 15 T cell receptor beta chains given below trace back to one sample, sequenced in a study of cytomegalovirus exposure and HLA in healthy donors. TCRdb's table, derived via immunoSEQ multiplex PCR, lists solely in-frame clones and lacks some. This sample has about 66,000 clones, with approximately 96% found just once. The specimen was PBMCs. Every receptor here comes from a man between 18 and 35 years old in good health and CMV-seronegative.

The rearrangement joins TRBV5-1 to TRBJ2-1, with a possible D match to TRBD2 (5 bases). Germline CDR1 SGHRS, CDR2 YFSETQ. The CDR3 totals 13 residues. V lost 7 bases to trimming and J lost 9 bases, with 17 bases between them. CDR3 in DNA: TGCGCCAGCTCCCCCCCTCTCGGAGGTGAGCAGTTCTTC. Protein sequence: CASSPPLGGEQFF.

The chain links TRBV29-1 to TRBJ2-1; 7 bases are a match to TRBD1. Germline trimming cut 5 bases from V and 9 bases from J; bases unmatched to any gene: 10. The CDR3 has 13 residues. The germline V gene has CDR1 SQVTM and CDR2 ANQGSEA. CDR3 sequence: CSVQRGLNGEQFF. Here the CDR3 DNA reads TGCAGCGTTCAAAGGGGGCTTAACGGTGAGCAGTTCTTC.

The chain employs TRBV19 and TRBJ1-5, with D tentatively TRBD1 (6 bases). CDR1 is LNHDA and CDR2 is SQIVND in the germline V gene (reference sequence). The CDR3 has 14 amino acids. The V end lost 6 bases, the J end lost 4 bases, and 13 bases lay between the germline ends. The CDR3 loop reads CASSATGKNQPQHF. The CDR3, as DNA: TGTGCCAGTAGCGCGACAGGCAAAAATCAGCCCCAGCATTTT. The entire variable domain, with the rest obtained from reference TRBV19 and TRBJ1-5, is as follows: DGGITQSPKYLFRKEGQNVTLSCEQNLNHDAMYWYRQDPGQGLRLIYYSQIVNDFQKGDIAEGYSVSREKKESFPLTVTSAQKNPTAFYLCASSATGKNQPQHFGDGTRLSIL.

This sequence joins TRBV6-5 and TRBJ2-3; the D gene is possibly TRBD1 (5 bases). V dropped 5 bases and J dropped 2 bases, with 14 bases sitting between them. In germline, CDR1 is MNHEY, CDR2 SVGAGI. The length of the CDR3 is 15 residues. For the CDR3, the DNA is TGTGCCAGCAGTCTCTCAGGGAAAAACACAGATACGCAGTATTTT. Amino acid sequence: CASSLSGKNTDTQYF.

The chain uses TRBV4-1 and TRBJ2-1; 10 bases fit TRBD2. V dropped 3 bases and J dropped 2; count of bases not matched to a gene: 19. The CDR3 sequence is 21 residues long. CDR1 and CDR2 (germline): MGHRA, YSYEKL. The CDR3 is CASSHIYRLAGAPGAYNEQFF. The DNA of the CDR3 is TGCGCCAGCAGCCACATATACCGCCTAGCGGGAGCCCCAGGGGCCTACAATGAGCAGTTCTTC.

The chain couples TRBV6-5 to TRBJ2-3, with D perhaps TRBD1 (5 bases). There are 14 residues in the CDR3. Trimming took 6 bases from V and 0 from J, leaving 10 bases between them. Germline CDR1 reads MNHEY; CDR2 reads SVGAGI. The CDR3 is CASRGHVSTDTQYF. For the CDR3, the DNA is TGTGCCAGCAGAGGACACGTTAGCACAGATACGCAGTATTTT.

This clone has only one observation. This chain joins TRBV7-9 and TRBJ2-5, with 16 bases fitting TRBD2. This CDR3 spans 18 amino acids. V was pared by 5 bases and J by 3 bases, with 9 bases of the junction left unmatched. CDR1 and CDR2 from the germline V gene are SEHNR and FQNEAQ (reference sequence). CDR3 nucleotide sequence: TGTGCCAGCAGCCCAGGGACTAGCGGGAGGGCTGGAGAAGAGACCCAGTACTTC. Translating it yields CASSPGTSGRAGEETQYF.

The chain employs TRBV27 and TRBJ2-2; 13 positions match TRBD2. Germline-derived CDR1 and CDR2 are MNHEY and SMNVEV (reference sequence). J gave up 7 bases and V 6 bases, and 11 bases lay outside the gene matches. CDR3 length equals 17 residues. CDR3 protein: CASRGLTSGRSFGELFF. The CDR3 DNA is TGTGCCAGCAGGGGGCTGACTAGCGGGAGGTCTTTCGGGGAGCTGTTTTTT.

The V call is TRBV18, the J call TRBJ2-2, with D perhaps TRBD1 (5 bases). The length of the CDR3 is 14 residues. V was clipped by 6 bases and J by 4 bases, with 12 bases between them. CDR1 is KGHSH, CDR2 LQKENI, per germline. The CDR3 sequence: CASSGPDTTGELFF. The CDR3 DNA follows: TGTGCCAGCTCCGGCCCGGACACCACCGGGGAGCTGTTTTTT.

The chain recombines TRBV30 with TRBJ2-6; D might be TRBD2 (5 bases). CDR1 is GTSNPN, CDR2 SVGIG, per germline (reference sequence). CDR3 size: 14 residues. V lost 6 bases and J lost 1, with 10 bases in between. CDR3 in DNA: TGTGCCTGCACCCGGAGGTCTGGGGCCAACGTCCTGACTTTC. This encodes CACTRRSGANVLTF.

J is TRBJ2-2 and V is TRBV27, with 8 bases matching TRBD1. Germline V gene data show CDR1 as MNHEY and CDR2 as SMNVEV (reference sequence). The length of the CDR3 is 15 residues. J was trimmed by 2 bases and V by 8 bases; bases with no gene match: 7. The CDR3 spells CASRWDRTNTGELFF. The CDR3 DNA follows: TGTGCCAGCCGGTGGGACAGGACAAACACCGGGGAGCTGTTTTTT.

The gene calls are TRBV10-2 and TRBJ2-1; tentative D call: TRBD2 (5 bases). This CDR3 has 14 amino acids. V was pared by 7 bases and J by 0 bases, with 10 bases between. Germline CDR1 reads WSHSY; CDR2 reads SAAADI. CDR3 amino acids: CASNSDISYNEQFF. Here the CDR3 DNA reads TGCGCCAGCAATAGCGACATCTCCTACAATGAGCAGTTCTTC.

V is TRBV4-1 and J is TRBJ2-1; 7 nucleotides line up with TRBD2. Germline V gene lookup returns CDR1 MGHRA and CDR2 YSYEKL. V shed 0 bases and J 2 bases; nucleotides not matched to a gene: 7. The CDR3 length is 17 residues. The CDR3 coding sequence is TGCGCCAGCAGCCAAGATGTCGGGGAGGGACCCTACAATGAGCAGTTCTTC. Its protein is CASSQDVGEGPYNEQFF.

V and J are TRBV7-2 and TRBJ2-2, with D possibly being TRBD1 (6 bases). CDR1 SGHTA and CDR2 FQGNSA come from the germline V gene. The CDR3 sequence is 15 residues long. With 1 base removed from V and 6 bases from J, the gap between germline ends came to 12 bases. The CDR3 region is CASSLVIGGPGELFF. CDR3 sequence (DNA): TGTGCCAGCAGCTTAGTAATAGGGGGTCCCGGGGAGCTGTTTTTT.

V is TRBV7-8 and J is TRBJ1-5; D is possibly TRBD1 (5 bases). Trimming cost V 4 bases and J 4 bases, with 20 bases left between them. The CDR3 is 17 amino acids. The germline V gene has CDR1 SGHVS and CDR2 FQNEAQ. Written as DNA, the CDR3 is TGTGCCAGCAGCTCATTTCTGGGAGGGGTCCCAAATCAGCCCCAGCATTTT. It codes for CASSSFLGGVPNQPQHF.